This TCR beta chain came from a study of OX40 agonist ivuxolimab in advanced cancers. Study context: The study treated patients with ivuxolimab, an agonistic anti-OX40 (CD134) antibody. Whole-study findings and limits: Normalized T-cell clonal expansion was also low in a subset of nonresponders. The study found that CD8+ T cells averaged more expanded clones than CD4+. Blood T cells, both CD4+ and CD8+, expanded clonally by week 6 at 0.1 to 3.0 mg/kg.

The method was immunoSEQ multiplex PCR; TCRdb's version includes in-frame clones alone and lacks a portion of them. Here the sample spans about 68,000 clones, approximately 86% being singletons. On this clone: What it binds is unknown.

Germline V gene data show CDR1 as SGHRS and CDR2 as YFSETQ. This CDR3 has 14 amino acids. With 5 bases removed from V and 6 bases from J, the gap between germline ends came to 15 bases. Source: CD4+ or CD8+ T cells sorted from blood, taken in a trial of the OX40 agonist ivuxolimab. The chain links TRBV5-1 to TRBJ2-4; D perhaps matches TRBD2 (6 bases). The TCR comes from an adult with an advanced solid tumor such as melanoma, head and neck, liver or kidney cancer. CDR3 nucleotide sequence: TGCGCCAGCAGTTATGGACGTAGCGGAAACATTCAGTACTTC. Protein product: CASSYGRSGNIQYF.